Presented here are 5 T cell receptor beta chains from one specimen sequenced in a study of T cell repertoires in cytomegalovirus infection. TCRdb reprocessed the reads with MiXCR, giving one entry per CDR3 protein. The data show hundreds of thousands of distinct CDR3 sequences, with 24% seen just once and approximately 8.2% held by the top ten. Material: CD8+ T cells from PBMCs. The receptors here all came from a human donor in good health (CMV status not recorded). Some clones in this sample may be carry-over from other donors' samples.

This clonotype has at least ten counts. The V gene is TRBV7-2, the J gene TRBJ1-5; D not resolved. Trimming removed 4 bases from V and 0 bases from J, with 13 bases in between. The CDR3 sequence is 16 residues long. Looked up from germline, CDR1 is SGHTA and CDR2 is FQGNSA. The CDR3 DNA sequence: TGTGCCAGCAGCTCTTCGGATGCGCATAGCAATCAGCCCCAGCATTTT. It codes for CASSSSDAHSNQPQHF.

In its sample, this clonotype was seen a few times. Here the CDR3 DNA reads TGCAGCGTTGTTCTGGGGACATTGAATGAAAAACTGTTTTTT. Protein: CSVVLGTLNEKLFF. V usage is TRBV29-1 and J usage is TRBJ1-4, with D possibly being TRBD1 (6 bases). Germline V CDR1 and CDR2: SQVTM, ANQGSEA. The CDR3 length is 14 residues. Deletions cut 4 bases from V and 5 bases from J, with 14 bases between.

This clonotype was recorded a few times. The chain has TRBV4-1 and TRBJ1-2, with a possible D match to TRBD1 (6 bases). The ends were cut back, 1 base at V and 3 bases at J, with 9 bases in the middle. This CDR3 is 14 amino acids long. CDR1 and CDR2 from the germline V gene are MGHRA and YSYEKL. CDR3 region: CASSQASGDYGYTF. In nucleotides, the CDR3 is TGCGCCAGCAGCCAAGCATCAGGGGACTATGGCTACACCTTC.

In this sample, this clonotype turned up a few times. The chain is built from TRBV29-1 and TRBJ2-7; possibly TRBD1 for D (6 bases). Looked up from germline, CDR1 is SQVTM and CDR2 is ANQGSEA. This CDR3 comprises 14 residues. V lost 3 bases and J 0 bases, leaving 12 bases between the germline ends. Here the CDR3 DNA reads TGCAGCGTTGACGGGGACACCTCCTCCTACGAGCAGTACTTC. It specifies CSVDGDTSSYEQYF.

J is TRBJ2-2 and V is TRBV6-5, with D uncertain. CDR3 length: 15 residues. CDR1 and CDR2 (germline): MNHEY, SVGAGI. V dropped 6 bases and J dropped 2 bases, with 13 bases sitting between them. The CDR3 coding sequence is TGTGCCAGCAGCCCCGACATACCAAACACCGGGGAGCTGTTTTTT. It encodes CASSPDIPNTGELFF.